This T cell receptor (beta chain) appears in the sequencing data of a study of blood T cell repertoires in COVID-19. Donors of Cohort 3 who recovered were those that had two negative PCRs, clearance, or symptom resolution. The CDR3 consists of 14 residues. The assay was immunoSEQ multiplex PCR, and TCRdb's table has in-frame clones only and misses some. The top ten hold around 3.6% of the sample, which has 270,000 or so clones, approximately 83% seen once. The sequence derives from a man aged 50-60 years who had recovered from COVID-19. The sample comprised PBMCs or T cells enriched from blood (not recorded which). This chain links TRBV21-1 with TRBJ2-3; the DNA was not compared with TRBD2, the D call given in the table. TRBV21-1 is a known pseudogene. CDR3 bases: TGTGCCAGCGTACTACGGGGGTCCACGGGGACGCAGTATTTT. Residues: CASVLRGSTGTQYF.